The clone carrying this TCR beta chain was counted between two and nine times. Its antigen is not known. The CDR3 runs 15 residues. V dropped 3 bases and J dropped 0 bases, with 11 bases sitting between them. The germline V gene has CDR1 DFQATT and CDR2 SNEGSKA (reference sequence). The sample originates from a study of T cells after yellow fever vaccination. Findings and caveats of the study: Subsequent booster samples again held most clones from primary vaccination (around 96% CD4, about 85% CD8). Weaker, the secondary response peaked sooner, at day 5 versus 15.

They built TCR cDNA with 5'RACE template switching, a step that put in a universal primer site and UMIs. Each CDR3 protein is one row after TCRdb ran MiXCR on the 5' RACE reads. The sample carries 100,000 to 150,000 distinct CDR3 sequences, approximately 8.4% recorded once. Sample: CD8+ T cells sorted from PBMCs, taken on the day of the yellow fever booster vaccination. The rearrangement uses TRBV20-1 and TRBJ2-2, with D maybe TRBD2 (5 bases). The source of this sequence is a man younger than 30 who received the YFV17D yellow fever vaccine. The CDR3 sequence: CSASPERANTGELFF. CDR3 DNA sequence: TGCAGTGCTAGCCCTGAGAGGGCGAACACCGGGGAGCTGTTTTTT.